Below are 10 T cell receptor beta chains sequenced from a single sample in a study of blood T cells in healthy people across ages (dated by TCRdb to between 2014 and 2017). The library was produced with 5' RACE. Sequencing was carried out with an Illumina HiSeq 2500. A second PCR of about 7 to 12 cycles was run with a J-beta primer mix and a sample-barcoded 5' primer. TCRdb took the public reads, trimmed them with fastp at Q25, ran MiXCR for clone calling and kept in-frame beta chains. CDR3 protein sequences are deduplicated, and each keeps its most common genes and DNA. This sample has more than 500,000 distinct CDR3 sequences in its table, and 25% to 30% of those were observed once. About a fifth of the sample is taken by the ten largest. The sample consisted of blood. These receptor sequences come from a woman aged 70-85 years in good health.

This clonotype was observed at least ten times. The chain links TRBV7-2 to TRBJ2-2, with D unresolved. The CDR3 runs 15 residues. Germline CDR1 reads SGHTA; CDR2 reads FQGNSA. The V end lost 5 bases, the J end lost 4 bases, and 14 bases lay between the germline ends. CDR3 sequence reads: CASSADSPGTGELFF. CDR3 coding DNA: TGTGCCAGCAGCGCCGACTCGCCAGGCACCGGGGAGCTGTTTTTT.

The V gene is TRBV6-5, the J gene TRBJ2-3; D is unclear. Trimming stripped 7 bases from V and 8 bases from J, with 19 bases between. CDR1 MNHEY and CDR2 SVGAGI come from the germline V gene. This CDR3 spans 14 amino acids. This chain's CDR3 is CASKIHHRAGTQYF. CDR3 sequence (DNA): TGTGCCAGCAAGATCCACCACCGGGCAGGTACGCAGTATTTT.

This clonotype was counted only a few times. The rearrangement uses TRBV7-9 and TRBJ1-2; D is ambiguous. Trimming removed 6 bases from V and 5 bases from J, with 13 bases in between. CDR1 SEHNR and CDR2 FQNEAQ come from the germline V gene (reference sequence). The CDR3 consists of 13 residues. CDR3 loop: CASSRSTGYGYTF. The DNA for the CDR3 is TGTGCCAGCAGTAGGTCTACGGGGTATGGCTACACCTTC. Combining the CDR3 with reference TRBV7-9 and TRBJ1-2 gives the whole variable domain DTGVSQNPRHKITKRGQNVTFRCDPISEHNRLYWYRQTLGQGPEFLTYFQNEAQLEKSRLLSDRFSAERPKGSFSTLEIQRTEQGDSAMYLCASSRSTGYGYTFGSGTRLTVV.

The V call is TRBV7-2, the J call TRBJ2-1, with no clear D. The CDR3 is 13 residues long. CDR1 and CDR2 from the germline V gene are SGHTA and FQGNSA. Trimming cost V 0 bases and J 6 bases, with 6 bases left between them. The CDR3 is CASSLAAPNEQFF. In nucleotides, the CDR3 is TGTGCCAGCAGCTTAGCGGCCCCCAATGAGCAGTTCTTC.

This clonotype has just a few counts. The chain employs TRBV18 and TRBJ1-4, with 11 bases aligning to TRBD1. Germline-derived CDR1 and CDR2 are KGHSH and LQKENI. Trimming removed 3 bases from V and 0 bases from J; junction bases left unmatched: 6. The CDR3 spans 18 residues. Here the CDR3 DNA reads TGTGCCAGCTCACCTTCGGACAGGGGGCTCTCAACTAATGAAAAACTGTTTTTT. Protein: CASSPSDRGLSTNEKLFF. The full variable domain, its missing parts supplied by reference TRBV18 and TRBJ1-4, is NAGVMQNPRHLVRRRGQEARLRCSPMKGHSHVYWYRQLPEEGLKFMVYLQKENIIDESGMPKERFSAEFPKEGPSILRIQQVVRGDSAAYFCASSPSDRGLSTNEKLFFGSGTQLSVL.

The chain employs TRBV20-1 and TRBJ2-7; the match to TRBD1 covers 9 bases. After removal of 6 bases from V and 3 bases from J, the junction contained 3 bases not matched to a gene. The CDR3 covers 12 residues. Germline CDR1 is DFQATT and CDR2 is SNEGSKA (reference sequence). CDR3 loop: CSAPDRGYEQYF. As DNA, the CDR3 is TGCAGTGCCCCGGACAGGGGCTACGAGCAGTACTTC.

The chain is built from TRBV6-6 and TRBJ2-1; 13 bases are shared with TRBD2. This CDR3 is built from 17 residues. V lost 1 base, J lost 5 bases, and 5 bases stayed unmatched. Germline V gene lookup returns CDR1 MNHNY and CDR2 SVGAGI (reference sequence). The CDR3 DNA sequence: TGTGCCAGCAGTTACTACGGGACTAGCGGGATAAACAATGAGCAGTTCTTC. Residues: CASSYYGTSGINNEQFF.

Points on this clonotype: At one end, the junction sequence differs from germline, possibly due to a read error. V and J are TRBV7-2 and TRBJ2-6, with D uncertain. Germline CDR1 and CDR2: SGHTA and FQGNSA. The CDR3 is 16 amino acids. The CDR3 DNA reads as TGTGCCGGCAGCTTAGTGGCGGCAGCTGGGGCCAACGTCCTGACTTTC. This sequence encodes CAGSLVAAAGANVLTF.

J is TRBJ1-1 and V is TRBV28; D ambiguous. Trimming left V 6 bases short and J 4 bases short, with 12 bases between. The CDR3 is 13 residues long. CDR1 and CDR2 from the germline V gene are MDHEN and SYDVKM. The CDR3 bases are TGTGCCAGCAGCTTACAGCGTAGCACTGAAGCTTTCTTT. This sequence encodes CASSLQRSTEAFF.

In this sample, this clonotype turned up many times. CDR3 DNA sequence: TGTGCCAGCAGTGCTGACAGTCACACTGAAGCTTTCTTT. Amino acid sequence: CASSADSHTEAFF. This chain joins TRBV6-2 or TRBV6-3 and TRBJ1-1; the D gene is possibly TRBD1 (5 bases). Germline V gene data show CDR1 as MNHEY and CDR2 as SVGEGT. This CDR3 is built from 13 residues. V was trimmed by 5 bases and J by 3 bases, leaving 10 bases between them.